This record concerns one TCR beta chain sequence. Antigen: not known. Measured with immunoSEQ multiplex PCR; TCRdb has only the in-frame clones, and not every one. The sample lists some 140,000 clones, roughly 90% occurring once. The record originates from a study of T cell responses to AZD1222 COVID-19 vaccine. Study-wide points: The number of AZD1222 recipients seropositive at baseline was only five or six. Spike-specific TCR breadth and depth went up after people got two AZD1222 doses. Donors skewed white British and female; clonal diversity was possibly underestimated. Sampling that yielded the repertoires occurred only after the peak T cell response.

The germline V gene has CDR1 LGHDT and CDR2 YNNKEL (reference sequence). The CDR3 is 16 amino acids. The V gene lost 0 bases and the J gene lost 1 base, with 11 bases spanning the gap. The sequence was collected from an adult in good health. The sequences come from peripheral blood, collected on day 0 of AZD1222 vaccination. The chain links TRBV3-1 (or the pseudogene TRBV3-2) to TRBJ2-3; D is uncertain. CDR3 sequence (DNA): TGTGCCAGCAGCCAAGATTTACGGAGCCGCACAGATACGCAGTATTTT. It yields the protein CASSQDLRSRTDTQYF.